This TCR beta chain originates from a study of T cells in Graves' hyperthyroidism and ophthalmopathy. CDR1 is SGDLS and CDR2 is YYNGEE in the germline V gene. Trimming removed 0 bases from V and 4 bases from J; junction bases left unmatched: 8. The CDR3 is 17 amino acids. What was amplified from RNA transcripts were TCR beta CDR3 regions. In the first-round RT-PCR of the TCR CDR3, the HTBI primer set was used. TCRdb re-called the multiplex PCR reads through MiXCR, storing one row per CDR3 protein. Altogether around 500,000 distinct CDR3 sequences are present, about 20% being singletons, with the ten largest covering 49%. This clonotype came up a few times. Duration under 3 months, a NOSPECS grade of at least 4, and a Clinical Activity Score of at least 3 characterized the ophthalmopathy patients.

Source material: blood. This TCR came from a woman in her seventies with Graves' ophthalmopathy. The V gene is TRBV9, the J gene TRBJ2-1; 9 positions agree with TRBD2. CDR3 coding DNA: TGTGCCAGCAGCGTAGGACCCAGGACTAGCGCTTACAATGAGCAGTTCTTC. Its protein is CASSVGPRTSAYNEQFF. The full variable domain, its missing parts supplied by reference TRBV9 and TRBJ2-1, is DSGVTQTPKHLITATGQRVTLRCSPRSGDLSVYWYQQSLDQGLQFLIQYYNGEERAKGNILERFSAQQFPDLHSELNLSSLELGDSALYFCASSVGPRTSAYNEQFFGPGTRLTVL.